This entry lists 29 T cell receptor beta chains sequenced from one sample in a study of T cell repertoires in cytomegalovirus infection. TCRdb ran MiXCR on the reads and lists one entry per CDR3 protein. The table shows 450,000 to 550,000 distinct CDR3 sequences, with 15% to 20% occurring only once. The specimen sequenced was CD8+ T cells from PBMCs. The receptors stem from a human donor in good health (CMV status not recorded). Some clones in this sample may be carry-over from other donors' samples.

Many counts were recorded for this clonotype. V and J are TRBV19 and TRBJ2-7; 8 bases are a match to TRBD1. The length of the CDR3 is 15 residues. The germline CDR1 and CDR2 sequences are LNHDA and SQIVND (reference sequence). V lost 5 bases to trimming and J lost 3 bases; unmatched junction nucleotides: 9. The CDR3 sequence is CASSFGVGQVYEQYF. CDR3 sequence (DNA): TGTGCCAGTAGTTTTGGAGTGGGACAGGTCTACGAGCAGTACTTC.

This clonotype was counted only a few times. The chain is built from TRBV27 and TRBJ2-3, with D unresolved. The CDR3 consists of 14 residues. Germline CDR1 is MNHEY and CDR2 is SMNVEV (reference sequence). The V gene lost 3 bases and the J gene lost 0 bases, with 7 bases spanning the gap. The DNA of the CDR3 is TGTGCCAGCAGTTTCGCAGCTAGCACAGATACGCAGTATTTT. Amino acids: CASSFAASTDTQYF.

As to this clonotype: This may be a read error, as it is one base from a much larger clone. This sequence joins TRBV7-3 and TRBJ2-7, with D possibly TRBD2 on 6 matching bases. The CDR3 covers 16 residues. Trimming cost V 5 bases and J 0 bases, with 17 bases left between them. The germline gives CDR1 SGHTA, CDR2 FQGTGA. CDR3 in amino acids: CASSRRLVKSSYEQYF. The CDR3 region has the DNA TGTGCCAGCAGCCGACGACTAGTGAAGAGCTCCTACGAGCAGTACTTC.

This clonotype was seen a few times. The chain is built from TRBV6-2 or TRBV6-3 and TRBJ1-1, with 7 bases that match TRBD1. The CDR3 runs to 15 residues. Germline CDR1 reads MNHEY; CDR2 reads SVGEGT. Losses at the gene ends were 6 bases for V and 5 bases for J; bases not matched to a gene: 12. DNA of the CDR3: TGTGCCAGCAGACCCAGGGGGGCAGGGGGTACTGAAGCTTTCTTT. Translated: CASRPRGAGGTEAFF.

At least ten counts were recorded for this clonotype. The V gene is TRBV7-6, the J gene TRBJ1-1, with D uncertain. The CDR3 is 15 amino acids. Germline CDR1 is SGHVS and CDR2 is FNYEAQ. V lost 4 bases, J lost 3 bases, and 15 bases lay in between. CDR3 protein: CASSSSLGSDTEAFF. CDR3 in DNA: TGTGCCAGCAGCTCCAGCTTAGGGTCTGACACTGAAGCTTTCTTT.

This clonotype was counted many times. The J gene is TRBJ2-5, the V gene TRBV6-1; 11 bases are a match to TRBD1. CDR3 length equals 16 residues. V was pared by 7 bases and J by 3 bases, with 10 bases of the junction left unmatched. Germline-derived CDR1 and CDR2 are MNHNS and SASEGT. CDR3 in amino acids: CASNYWDRGRKETQYF. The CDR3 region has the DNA TGTGCCAGCAACTACTGGGACAGGGGGAGAAAAGAGACCCAGTACTTC.

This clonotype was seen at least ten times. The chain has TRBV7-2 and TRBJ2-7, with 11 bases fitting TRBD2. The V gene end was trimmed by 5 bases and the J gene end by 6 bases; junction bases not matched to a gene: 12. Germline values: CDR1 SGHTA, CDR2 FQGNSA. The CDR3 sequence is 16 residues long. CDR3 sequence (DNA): TGTGCCAGCAGCCCCCGGACTAGCGGGCTCTCGATCGAGCAGTACTTC. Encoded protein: CASSPRTSGLSIEQYF.

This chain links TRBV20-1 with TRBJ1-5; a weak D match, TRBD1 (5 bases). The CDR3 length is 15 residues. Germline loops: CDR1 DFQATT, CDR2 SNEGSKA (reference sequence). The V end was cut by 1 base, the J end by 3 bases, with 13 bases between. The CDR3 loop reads CSARGRDSLNQPQHF. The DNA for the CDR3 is TGCAGTGCTAGAGGGAGAGACAGCCTCAATCAGCCCCAGCATTTT.

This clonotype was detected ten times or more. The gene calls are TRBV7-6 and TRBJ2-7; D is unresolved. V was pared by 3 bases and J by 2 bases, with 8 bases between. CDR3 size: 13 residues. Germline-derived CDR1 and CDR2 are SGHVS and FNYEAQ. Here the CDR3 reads CASSFSEPYEQYF. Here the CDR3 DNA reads TGTGCCAGCAGCTTCTCCGAGCCCTACGAGCAGTACTTC.

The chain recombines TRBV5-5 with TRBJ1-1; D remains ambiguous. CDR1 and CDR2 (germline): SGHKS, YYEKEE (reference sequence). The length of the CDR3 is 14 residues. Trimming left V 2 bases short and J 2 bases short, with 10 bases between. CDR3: CASSLRSSNTEAFF. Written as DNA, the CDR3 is TGTGCCAGCAGCTTACGGTCATCTAACACTGAAGCTTTCTTT.

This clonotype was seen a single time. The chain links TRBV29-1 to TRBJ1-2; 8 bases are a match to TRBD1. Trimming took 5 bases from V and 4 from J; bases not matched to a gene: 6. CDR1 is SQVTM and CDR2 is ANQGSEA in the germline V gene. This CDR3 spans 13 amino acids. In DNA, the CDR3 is TGCAGCGTTACAGGGGGAGAGTCCTATGGCTACACCTTC. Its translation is CSVTGGESYGYTF.

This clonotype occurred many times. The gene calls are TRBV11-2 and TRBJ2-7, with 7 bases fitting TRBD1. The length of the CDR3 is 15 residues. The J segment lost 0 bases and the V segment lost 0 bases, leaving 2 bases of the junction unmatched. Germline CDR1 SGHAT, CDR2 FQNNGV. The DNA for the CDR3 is TGTGCCAGCAGCTTAGAGCACAGGGGCTCCTACGAGCAGTACTTC. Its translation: CASSLEHRGSYEQYF.

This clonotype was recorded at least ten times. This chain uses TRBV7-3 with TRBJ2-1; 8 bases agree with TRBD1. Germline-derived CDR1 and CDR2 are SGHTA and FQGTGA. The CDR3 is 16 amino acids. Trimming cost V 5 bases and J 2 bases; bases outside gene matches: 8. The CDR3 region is CASSPDRGLTYNEQFF. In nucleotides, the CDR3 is TGTGCCAGCAGCCCAGACAGGGGTTTAACCTACAATGAGCAGTTCTTC. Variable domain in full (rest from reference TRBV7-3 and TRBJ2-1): GAGVSQTPSNKVTEKGKYVELRCDPISGHTALYWYRQSLGQGPEFLIYFQGTGAADDSGLPNDRFFAVRPEGSVSTLKIQRTERGDSAVYLCASSPDRGLTYNEQFFGPGTRLTVL.

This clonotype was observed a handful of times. The CDR3 bases are TGTGCCATCAGCGCGGACAGGGGAAATAGCAATCAGCCCCAGCATTTT. Translating gives CAISADRGNSNQPQHF. The rearrangement uses TRBV10-3 and TRBJ1-5, with 9 bases aligning to TRBD1. Germline V gene sequence: CDR1 ENHRY, CDR2 SYGVKD. The CDR3 extends over 16 amino acids. The V segment lost 6 bases and the J segment 0 bases; nucleotides outside the gene matches: 6.

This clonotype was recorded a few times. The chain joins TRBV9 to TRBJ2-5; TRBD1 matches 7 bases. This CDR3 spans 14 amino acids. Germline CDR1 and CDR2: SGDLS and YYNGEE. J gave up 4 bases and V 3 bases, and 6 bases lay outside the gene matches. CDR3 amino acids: CASSEGQPGETQYF. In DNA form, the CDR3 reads TGTGCCAGCAGCGAGGGACAGCCGGGAGAGACCCAGTACTTC.

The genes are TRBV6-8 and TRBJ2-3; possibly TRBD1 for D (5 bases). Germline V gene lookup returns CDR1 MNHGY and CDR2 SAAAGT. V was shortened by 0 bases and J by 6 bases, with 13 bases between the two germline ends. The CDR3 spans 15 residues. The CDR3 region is CASSYSGQDRDTQYF. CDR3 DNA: TGTGCCAGCAGTTACTCGGGGCAGGATCGGGATACGCAGTATTTT.

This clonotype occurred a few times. The CDR3 DNA is TGTGCCAGCAGGGCAGGGGGCCGGGTACGGTTCTTC. Translation: CASRAGGRVRFF. This chain connects TRBV11-2 to TRBJ2-1; 8 bases map to TRBD1. After removal of 6 bases from V and 15 bases from J, the junction contained 10 bases not matched to a gene. From germline, CDR1 is SGHAT and CDR2 FQNNGV. The CDR3 is 12 residues long. Looking up the rest from reference TRBV11-2 and TRBJ2-1 gives the full variable domain: EAGVAQSPRYKIIEKRQSVAFWCNPISGHATLYWYQQILGQGPKLLIQFQNNGVVDDSQLPKDRFSAERLKGVDSTLKIQPAKLEDSAVYLCASRAGGRVRFFGPGTRLTVL.

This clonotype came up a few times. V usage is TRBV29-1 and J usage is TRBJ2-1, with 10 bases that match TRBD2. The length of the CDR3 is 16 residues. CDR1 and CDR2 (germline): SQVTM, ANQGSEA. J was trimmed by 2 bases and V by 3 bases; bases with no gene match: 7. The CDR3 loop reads CSVDGLAGVTYNEQFF. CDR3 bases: TGCAGCGTTGATGGGCTAGCGGGAGTAACCTACAATGAGCAGTTCTTC.

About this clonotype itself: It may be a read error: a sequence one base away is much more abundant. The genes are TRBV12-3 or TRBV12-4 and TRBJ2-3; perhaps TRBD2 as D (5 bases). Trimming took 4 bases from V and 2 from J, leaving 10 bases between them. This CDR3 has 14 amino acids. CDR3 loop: CASSWSGTTDTQYF. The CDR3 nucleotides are TGTGCCAGCAGTTGGAGCGGAACCACAGATACGCAGTATTTT.

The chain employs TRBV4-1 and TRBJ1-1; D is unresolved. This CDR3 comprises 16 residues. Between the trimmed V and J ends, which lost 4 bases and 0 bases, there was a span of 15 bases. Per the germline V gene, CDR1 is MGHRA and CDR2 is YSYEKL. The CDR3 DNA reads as TGCGCCAGCAGCCTCTTACCACAGAGCCTGAACACTGAAGCTTTCTTT. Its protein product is CASSLLPQSLNTEAFF.

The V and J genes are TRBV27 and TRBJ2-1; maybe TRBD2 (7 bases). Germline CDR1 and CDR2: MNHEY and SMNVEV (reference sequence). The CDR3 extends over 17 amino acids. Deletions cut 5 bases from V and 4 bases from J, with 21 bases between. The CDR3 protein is CASSPGGGRGGYNEQFF. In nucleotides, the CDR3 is TGTGCCAGCAGTCCTGGAGGGGGGAGGGGGGGTTACAATGAGCAGTTCTTC.

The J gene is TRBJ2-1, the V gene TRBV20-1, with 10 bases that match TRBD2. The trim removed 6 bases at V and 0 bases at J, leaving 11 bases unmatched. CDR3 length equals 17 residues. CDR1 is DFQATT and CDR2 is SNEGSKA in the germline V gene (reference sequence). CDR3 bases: TGCAGTGCCAGTACCTCTAGCGGGGGTAGCTCCTACAATGAGCAGTTCTTC. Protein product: CSASTSSGGSSYNEQFF.

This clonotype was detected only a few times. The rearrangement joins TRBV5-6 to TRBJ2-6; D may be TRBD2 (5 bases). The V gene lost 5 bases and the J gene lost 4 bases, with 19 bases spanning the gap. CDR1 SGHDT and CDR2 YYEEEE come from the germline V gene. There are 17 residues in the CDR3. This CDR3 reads CASRPSWRVRGANVLTF. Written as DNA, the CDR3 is TGTGCCAGCAGGCCCTCTTGGCGGGTTCGGGGGGCCAACGTCCTGACTTTC.

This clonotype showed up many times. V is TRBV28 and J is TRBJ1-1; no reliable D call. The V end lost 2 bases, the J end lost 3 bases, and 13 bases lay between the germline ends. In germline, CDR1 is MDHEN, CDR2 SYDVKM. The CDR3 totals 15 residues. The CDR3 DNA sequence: TGTGCCAGCAGTTTAGGCCGGATCCGAGACACTGAAGCTTTCTTT. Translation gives CASSLGRIRDTEAFF.

The CDR3 sequence: CASSPGLTSFLDTQYF. Here the CDR3 DNA reads TGTGCCAGCAGCCCGGGGCTAACTAGCTTTCTCGATACGCAGTATTTT. This chain uses TRBV5-4 with TRBJ2-3; the D gene is possibly TRBD2 (6 bases). Germline assignment: CDR1 SGHNT and CDR2 YYREEE (reference sequence). Trimming shortened V by 4 bases and J by 6 bases, and 21 bases separated the two germline ends. This CDR3 has 16 amino acids. Supplemented by reference TRBV5-4 and TRBJ2-3, the full variable domain reads ETGVTQSPTHLIKTRGQQVTLRCSSQSGHNTVSWYQQALGQGPQFIFQYYREEENGRGNFPPRFSGLQFPNYSSELNVNALELDDSALYLCASSPGLTSFLDTQYFGPGTRLTVL.

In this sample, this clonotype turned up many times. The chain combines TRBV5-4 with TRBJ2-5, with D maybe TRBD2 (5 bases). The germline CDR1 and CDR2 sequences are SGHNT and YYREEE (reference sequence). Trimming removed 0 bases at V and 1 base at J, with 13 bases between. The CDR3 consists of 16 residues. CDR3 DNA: TGTGCCAGCAGCTTGGAAGGTCTAGCTATCCAAGAGACCCAGTACTTC. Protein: CASSLEGLAIQETQYF. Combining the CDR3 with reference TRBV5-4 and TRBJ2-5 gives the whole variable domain ETGVTQSPTHLIKTRGQQVTLRCSSQSGHNTVSWYQQALGQGPQFIFQYYREEENGRGNFPPRFSGLQFPNYSSELNVNALELDDSALYLCASSLEGLAIQETQYFGPGTRLLVL.

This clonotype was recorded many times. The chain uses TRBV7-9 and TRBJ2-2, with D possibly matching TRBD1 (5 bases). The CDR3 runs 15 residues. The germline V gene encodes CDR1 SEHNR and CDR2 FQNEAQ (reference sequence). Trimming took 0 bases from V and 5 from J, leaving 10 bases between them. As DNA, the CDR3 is TGTGCCAGCAGCTTAGCCGGACACCCTACCGGGGAGCTGTTTTTT. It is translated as CASSLAGHPTGELFF.

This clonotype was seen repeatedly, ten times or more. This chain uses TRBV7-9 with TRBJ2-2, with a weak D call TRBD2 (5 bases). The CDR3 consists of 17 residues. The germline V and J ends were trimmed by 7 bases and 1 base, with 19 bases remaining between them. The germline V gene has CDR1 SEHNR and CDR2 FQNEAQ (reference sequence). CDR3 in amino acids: CASTYPTGRKNTGELFF. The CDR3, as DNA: TGTGCCAGCACCTACCCCACGGGGAGAAAGAACACCGGGGAGCTGTTTTTT.

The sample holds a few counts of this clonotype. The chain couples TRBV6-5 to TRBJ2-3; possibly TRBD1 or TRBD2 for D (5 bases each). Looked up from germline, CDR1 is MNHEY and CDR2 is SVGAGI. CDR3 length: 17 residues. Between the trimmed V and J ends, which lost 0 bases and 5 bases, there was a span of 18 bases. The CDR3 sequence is CASSYSIGLLRGDTQYF. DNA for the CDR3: TGTGCCAGCAGTTACTCGATCGGACTCCTAAGGGGAGATACGCAGTATTTT.